This section outlines one T cell receptor beta chain sequence together with its context. The source of the sample is a study of blood T cell repertoires in COVID-19. About the research overall: COVID-19 samples collected from the United States, Italy and Spain covered acute and convalescent phases. The cDNA or gDNA used as material had been derived from T cells, B-cell-depleted T cells, or PBMCs.

Original handling: Reference gene primer amplification gave nucleated cell count estimates. Produced via immunoSEQ multiplex PCR; TCRdb's table is partial and in-frame only. The DNA was the basis for D and trimming; V, J and clone size are from that table. The data contain 95,000 to 150,000 clones, 85% to 90% of them seen just once; the ten biggest clones take up approximately 28%. This CDR3 region has 17 residues. The germline CDR1 and CDR2 sequences are SGHAT and FQNNGV. V was clipped by 5 bases and J by 1 base; unmatched bases: 7. The gene calls are TRBV11-2 and TRBJ2-1, with 11 positions matching TRBD1. The sequencing input was peripheral blood. The TCR sequence derives from a man in his 70s with active or convalescent COVID-19. CDR3 in amino acids: CASSPRGQGVSYNEQFF. In DNA, the CDR3 is TGTGCCAGCAGCCCCCGGGGACAGGGGGTATCCTACAATGAGCAGTTCTTC.